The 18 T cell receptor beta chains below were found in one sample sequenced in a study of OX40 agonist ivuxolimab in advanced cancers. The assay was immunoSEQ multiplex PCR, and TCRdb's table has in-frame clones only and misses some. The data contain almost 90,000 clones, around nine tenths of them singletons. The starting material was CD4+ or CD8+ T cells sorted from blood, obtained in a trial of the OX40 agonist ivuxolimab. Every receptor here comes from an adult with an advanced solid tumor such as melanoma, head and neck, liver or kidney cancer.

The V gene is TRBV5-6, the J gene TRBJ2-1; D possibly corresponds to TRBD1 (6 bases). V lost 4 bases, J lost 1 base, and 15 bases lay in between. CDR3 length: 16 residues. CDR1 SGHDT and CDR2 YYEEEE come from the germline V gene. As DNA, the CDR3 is TGTGCCAGCAGCGCCTTAGGCAGGGGTTCCTACAATGAGCAGTTCTTC. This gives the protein CASSALGRGSYNEQFF.

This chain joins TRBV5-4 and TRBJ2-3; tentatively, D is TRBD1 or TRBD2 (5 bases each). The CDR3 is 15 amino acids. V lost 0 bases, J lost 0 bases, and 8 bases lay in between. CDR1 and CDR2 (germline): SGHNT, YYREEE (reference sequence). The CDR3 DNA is TGTGCCAGCAGCTTGGCCGGGGCCAGCACAGATACGCAGTATTTT. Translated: CASSLAGASTDTQYF.

The CDR3 spells CASSSRVGNNEQFF. CDR3 sequence (DNA): TGTGCCAGCAGCTCAAGAGTGGGAAACAATGAGCAGTTCTTC. The rearrangement uses TRBV7-2 and TRBJ2-1; D ambiguous. CDR3 length equals 14 residues. Trimming took off 4 bases at V and 5 bases at J, with 12 bases between the two ends. CDR1 and CDR2 (germline): SGHTA, FQGNSA.

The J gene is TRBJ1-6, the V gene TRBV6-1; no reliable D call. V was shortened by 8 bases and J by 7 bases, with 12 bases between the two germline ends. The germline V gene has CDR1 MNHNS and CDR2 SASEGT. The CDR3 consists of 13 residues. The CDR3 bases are TGTGCCAGCCGTCTGTTTGGGAATTCACCCCTCCACTTT. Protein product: CASRLFGNSPLHF.

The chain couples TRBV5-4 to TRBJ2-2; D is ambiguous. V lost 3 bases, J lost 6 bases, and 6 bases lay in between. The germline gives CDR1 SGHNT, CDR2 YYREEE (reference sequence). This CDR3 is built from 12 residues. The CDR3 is CASSSLAGELFF. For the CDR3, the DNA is TGTGCCAGCAGCTCCCTCGCCGGGGAGCTGTTTTTT.

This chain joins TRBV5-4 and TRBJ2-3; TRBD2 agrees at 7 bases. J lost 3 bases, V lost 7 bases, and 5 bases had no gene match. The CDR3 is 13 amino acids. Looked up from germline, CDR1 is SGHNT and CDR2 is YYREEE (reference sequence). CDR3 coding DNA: TGTGCCAGCCGGGTCGGGGGGACAGATACGCAGTATTTT. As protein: CASRVGGTDTQYF.

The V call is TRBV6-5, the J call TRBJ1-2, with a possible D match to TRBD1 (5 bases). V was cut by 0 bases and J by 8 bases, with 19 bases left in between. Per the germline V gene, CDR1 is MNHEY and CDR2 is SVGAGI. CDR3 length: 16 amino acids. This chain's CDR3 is CASSYSGTVSSTGYTF. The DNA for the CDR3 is TGTGCCAGCAGTTACTCCGGGACGGTTTCTTCCACCGGCTACACCTTC.

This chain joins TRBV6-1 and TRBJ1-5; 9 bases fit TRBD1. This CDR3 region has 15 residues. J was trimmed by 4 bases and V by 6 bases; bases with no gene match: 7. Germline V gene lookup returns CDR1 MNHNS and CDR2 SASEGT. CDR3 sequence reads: CASSLGTGLNQPQHF. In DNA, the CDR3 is TGTGCCAGCAGCCTAGGGACAGGGTTAAATCAGCCCCAGCATTTT.

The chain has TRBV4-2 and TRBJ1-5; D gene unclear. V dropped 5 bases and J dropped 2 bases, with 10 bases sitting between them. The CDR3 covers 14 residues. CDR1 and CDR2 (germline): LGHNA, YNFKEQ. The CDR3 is CASSLARGNQPQHF. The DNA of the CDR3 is TGTGCCAGCAGCTTAGCGAGGGGCAATCAGCCCCAGCATTTT.

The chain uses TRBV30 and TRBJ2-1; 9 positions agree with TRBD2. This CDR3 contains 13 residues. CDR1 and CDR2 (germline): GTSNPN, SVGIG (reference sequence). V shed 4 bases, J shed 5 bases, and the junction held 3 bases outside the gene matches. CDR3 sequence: CAWNQRGDNEQFF. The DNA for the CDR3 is TGTGCCTGGAATCAGCGGGGGGACAATGAGCAGTTCTTC.

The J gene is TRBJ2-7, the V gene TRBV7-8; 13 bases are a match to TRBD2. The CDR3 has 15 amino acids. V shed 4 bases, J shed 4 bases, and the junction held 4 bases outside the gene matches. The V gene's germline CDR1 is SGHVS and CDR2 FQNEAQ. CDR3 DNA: TGTGCCAGCAGCTCGGGACTAGCGGGGCTTTACGAGCAGTACTTC. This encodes CASSSGLAGLYEQYF.

The DNA of the CDR3 is TGTGCCAGCAGTCCGCAGGGGCTGTTGAACACTGAAGCTTTCTTT. Amino acids: CASSPQGLLNTEAFF. This chain uses TRBV27 with TRBJ1-1; possible D gene TRBD1, 6 bases. The germline CDR1 and CDR2 sequences are MNHEY and SMNVEV (reference sequence). Trimming left V 5 bases short and J 0 bases short, with 13 bases between. The CDR3 has 15 residues.

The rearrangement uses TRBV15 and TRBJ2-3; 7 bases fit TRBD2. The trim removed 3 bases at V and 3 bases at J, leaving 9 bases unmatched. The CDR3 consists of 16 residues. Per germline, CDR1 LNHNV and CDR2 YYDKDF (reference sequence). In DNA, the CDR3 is TGTGCCACCAGCAGGGAGAGAGGGACTAAGACAGATACGCAGTATTTT. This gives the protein CATSRERGTKTDTQYF.

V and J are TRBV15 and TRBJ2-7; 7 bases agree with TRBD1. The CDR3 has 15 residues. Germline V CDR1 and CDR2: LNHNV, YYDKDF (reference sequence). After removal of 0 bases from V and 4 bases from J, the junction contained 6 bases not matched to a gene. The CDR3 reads CATSREQGPQYEQYF. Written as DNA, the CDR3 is TGTGCCACCAGCAGAGAACAGGGGCCACAATACGAGCAGTACTTC.

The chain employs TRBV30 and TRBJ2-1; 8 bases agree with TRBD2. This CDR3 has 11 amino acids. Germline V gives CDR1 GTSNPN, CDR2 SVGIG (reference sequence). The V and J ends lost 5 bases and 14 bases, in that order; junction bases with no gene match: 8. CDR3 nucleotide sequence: TGTGCCTGGGTCCAAAGCGGGGGAAAGTTCTTC. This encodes CAWVQSGGKFF.

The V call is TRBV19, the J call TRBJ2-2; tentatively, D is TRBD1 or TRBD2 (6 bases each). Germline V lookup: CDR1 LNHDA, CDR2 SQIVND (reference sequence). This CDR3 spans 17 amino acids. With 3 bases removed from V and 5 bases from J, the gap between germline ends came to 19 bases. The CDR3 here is CASSIRRGRPGTGELFF. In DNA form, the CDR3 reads TGTGCCAGTAGTATCCGGAGGGGGAGGCCGGGGACCGGGGAGCTGTTTTTT. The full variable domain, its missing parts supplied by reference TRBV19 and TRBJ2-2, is DGGITQSPKYLFRKEGQNVTLSCEQNLNHDAMYWYRQDPGQGLRLIYYSQIVNDFQKGDIAEGYSVSREKKESFPLTVTSAQKNPTAFYLCASSIRRGRPGTGELFFGEGSRLTVL.

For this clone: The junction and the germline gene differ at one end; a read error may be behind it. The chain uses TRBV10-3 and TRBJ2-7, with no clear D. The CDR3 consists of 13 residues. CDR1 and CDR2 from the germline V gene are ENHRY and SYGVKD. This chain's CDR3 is CAISESPSHEQYF. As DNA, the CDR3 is TGTGCCATCAGTGAGTCCCCCTCCCACGAGCAGTACTTC.

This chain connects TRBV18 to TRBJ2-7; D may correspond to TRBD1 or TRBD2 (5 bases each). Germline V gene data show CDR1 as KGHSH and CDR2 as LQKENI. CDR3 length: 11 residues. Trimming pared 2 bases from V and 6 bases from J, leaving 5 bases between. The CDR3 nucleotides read TGTGCCAGCTCACCAGGGGGCGAGCAGTACTTC. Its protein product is CASSPGGEQYF.